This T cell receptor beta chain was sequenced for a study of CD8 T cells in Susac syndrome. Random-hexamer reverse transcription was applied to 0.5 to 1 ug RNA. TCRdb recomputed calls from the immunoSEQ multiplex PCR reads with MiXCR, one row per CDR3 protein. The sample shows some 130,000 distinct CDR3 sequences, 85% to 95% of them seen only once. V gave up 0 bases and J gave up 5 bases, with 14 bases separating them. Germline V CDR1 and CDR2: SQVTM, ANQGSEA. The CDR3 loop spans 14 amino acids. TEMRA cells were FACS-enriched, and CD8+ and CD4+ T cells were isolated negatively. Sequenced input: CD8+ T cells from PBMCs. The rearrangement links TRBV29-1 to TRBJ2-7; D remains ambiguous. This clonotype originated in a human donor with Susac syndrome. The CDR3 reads CSVEDRVKLNEQYF. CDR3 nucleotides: TGCAGCGTTGAAGATCGCGTAAAGTTAAACGAGCAGTACTTC.